This T cell receptor beta chain emerged from a study of T cells in narcolepsy. Measured with immunoSEQ multiplex PCR; TCRdb has only the in-frame clones, and not every one. The sample lists 35,000 to 40,000 clones; around 85% were seen once. This CDR3 spans 12 amino acids. The V end lost 2 bases, the J end lost 4 bases, and 9 bases lay between the germline ends. Per the germline V gene, CDR1 is GTSNPN and CDR2 is SVGIG (reference sequence). Regarding the study as a whole: Some memory CD4+ repertoires had no autoreactive clone sequences.

A word on this clone: Its cognate antigen is unknown.

The sequence was collected from a human donor with narcolepsy. The sequenced sample was CD45RA- memory CD4+ T cells from PBMCs. J is TRBJ2-7 and V is TRBV30, with D tentatively TRBD1 (6 bases). The CDR3 DNA reads as TGTGCCTGGAGTCCAGGGGAGTACGAGCAGTACTTC. Amino acid sequence: CAWSPGEYEQYF.